This is a list of T cell receptor beta chains from one sample in a study of blood T cell repertoires in COVID-19. Sequenced by immunoSEQ multiplex PCR; TCRdb stores in-frame clones only, minus some. The sample contains approximately 200,000 clones, around 88% of which appear only once. The specimen was peripheral blood. The receptors come from a woman in her twenties or thirties with acute or convalescent COVID-19. Each CDR3 is given with its conserved first and last residue. The D gene is left open where the match is weak. A row's size may be missing; if present it is once, few, many or a size class.

j_call clone_size v_call d_call cdr3_length cdr3_aa cdr3_nt
TRBJ2-2 . TRBV7-3 . 14 CASSLKKGAGELFF TGTGCCAGCAGCTTAAAAAAGGGGGCCGGGGAGCTGTTTTTT
TRBJ1-3 . TRBV18 . 15 CASSPTGTLRNTIYF TGTGCCAGCTCACCTACCGGGACACTGAGAAACACCATATATTTT
TRBJ2-7 . TRBV20-1 . 10 CSAREYEQYF TGCAGTGCCCGGGAGTACGAGCAGTACTTC
TRBJ2-7 . TRBV11-2 . 13 CASSLVLSYEQYF TGTGCCAGCAGCTTAGTACTATCCTACGAGCAGTACTTC
TRBJ2-7 . TRBV6-6 . 15 CASRVGHSLTYEQYF TGTGCCAGCAGGGTAGGACACTCATTGACCTACGAGCAGTACTTC
TRBJ1-1 . TRBV28 . 12 CASSLVGSEAFF TGTGCCAGCAGTTTAGTTGGCTCTGAAGCTTTCTTT
TRBJ2-3 . TRBV19 TRBD2 15 CASRRTSGSPDTQYF TGTGCCAGTAGGAGGACTAGCGGGAGCCCAGATACGCAGTATTTT
TRBJ2-3 . TRBV5-1 TRBD2 17 CASSREVWAGRTDTQYF TGCGCCAGCAGCCGGGAGGTGTGGGCTGGAAGGACAGATACGCAGTATTTT
TRBJ2-7 once TRBV6-5 TRBD1 14 CASSYLGQMYEQYF TGTGCCAGCAGTTACTTGGGACAGATGTACGAGCAGTACTTC
TRBJ1-4 . TRBV5-1 TRBD1 18 CASSSPTGAGATNEKLFF TGCGCCAGCAGCTCCCCGACAGGGGCAGGGGCAACTAATGAAAAACTGTTTTTT
TRBJ2-2 . TRBV10-2 . 14 CASSERRETGELFF TGCGCCAGCAGTGAGAGGAGAGAGACCGGGGAGCTGTTTTTT
TRBJ1-4 . TRBV4-1 . 18 CASSQGRIPGQGNEKLFF TGCGCCAGCAGCCAAGGTCGCATTCCGGGACAAGGAAATGAAAAACTGTTTTTT
TRBJ1-4 . TRBV5-8 . 12 CASGRDNEKLFF TGTGCCAGCGGCAGGGATAATGAAAAACTGTTTTTT
TRBJ1-4 few TRBV5-5 TRBD1 16 CASSLTDGTAIEKLFF TGTGCCAGCAGCTTAACTGACGGGACAGCTATTGAAAAACTGTTTTTT
TRBJ2-2 . TRBV6-5 TRBD1 16 CASSLRPGQGPGELFF TGTGCCAGCAGTTTAAGACCGGGACAGGGGCCGGGGGAGCTGTTTTTT